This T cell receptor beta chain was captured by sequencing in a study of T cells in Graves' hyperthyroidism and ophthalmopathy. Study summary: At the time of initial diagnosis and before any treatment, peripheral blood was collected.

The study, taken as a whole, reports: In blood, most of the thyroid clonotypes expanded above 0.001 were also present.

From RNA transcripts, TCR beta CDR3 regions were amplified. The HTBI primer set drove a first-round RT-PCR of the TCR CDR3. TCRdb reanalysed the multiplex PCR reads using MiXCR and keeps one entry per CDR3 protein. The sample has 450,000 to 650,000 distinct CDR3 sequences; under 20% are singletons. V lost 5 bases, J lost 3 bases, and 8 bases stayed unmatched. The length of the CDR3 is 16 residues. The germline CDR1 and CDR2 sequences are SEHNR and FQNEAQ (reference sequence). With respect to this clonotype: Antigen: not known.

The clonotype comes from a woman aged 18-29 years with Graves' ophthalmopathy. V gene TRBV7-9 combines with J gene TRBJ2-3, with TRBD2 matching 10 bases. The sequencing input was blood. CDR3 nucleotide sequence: TGTGCCAGCAGCCCTCCGCTAGCGGGAGCTACAGATACGCAGTATTTT. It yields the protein CASSPPLAGATDTQYF. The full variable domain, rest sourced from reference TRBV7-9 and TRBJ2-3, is DTGVSQNPRHKITKRGQNVTFRCDPISEHNRLYWYRQTLGQGPEFLTYFQNEAQLEKSRLLSDRFSAERPKGSFSTLEIQRTEQGDSAMYLCASSPPLAGATDTQYFGPGTRLTVL.